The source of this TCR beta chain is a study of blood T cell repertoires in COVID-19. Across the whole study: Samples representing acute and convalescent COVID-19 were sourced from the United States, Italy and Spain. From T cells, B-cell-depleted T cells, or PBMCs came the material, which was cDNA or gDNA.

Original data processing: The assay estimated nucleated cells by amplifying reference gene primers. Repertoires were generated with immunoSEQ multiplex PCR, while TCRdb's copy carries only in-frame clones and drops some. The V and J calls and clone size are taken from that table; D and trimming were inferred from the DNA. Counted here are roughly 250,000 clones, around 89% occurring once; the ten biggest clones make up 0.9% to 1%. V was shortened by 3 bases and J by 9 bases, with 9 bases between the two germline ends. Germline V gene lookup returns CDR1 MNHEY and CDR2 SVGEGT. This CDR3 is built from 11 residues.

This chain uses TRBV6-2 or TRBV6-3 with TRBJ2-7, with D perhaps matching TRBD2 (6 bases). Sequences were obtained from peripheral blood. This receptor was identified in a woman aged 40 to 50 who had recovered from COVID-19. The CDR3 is CASSYGGVQYV. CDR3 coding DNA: TGTGCCAGCAGTTATGGCGGGGTGCAGTACGTC.